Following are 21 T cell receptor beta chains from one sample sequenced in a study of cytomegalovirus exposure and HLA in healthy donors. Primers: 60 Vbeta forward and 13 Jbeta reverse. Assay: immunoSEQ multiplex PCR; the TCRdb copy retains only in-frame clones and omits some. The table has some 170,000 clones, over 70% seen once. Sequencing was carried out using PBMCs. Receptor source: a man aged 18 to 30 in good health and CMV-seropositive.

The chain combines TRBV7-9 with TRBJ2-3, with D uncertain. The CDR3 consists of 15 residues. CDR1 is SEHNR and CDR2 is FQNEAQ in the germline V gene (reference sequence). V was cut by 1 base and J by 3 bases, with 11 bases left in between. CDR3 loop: CASSLEGLRTDTQYF. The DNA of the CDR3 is TGTGCCAGCAGCTTAGAAGGCCTGCGGACAGATACGCAGTATTTT.

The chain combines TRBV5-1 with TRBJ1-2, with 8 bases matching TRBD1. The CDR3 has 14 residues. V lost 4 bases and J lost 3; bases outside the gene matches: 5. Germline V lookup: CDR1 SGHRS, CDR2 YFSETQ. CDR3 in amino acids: CASSKDRAHYGYTF. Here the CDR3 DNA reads TGCGCCAGCAGCAAGGACAGGGCACACTATGGCTACACCTTC.

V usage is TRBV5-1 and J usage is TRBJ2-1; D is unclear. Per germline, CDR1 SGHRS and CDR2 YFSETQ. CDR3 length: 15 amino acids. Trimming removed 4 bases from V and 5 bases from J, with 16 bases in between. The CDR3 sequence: CASSPSHTLHNEQFF. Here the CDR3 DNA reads TGCGCCAGCAGCCCCTCACACACACTACACAATGAGCAGTTCTTC.

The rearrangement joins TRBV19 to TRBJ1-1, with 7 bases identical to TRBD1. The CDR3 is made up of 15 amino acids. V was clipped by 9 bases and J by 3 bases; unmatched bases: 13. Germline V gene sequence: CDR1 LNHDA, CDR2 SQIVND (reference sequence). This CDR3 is CASRGGRIGDTEAFF. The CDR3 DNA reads TGTGCCAGCAGAGGGGGCAGAATCGGGGACACTGAAGCTTTCTTT. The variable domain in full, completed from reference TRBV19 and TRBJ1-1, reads DGGITQSPKYLFRKEGQNVTLSCEQNLNHDAMYWYRQDPGQGLRLIYYSQIVNDFQKGDIAEGYSVSREKKESFPLTVTSAQKNPTAFYLCASRGGRIGDTEAFFGQGTRLTVV.

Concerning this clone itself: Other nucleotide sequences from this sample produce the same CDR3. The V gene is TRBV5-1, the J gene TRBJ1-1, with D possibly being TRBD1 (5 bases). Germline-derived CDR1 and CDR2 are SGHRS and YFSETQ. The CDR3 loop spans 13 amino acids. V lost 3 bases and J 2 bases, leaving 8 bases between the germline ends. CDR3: CASSSTVNTEAFF. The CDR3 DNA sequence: TGCGCCAGCAGCTCGACAGTAAACACTGAAGCTTTCTTT.

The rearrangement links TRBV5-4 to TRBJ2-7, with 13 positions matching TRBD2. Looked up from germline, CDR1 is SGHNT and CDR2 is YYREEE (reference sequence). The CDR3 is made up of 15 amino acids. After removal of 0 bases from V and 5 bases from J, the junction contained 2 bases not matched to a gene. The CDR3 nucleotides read TGTGCCAGCAGCTTGGGAGGACTAGCGGGAGACGAGCAGTACTTC. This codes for CASSLGGLAGDEQYF.

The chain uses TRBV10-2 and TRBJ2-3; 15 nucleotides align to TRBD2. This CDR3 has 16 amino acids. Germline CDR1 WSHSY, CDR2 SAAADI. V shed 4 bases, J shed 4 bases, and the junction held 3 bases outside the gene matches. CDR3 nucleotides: TGCGCCAGCAGTGGGGGGACTAGCGGGGGGCCAGATACGCAGTATTTT. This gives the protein CASSGGTSGGPDTQYF.

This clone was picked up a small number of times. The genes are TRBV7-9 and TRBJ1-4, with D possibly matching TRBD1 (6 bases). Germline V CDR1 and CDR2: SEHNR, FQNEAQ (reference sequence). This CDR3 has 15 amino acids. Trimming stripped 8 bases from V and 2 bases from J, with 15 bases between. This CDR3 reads CASAQGDWTNEKLFF. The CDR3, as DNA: TGTGCCAGCGCACAGGGAGATTGGACTAATGAAAAACTGTTTTTT.

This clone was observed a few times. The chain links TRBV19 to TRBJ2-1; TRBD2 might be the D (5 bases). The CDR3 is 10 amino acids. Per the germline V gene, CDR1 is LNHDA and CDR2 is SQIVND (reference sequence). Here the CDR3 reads CGPGYNEQFF. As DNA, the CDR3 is TGTGGGCCGGGATACAATGAGCAGTTCTTC.

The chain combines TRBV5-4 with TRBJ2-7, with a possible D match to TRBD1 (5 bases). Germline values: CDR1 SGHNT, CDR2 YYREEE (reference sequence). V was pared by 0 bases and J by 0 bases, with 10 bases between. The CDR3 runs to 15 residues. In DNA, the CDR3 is TGTGCCAGCAGCTTGGGAGGACATAACTCCTACGAGCAGTACTTC. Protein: CASSLGGHNSYEQYF. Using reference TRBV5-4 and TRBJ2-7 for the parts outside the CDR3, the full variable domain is ETGVTQSPTHLIKTRGQQVTLRCSSQSGHNTVSWYQQALGQGPQFIFQYYREEENGRGNFPPRFSGLQFPNYSSELNVNALELDDSALYLCASSLGGHNSYEQYFGPGTRLTVT.

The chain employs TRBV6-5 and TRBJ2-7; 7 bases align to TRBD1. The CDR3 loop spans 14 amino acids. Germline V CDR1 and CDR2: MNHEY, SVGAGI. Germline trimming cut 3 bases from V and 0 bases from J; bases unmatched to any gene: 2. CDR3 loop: CASSYGQDSYEQYF. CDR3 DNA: TGTGCCAGCAGTTATGGACAGGACTCCTACGAGCAGTACTTC.

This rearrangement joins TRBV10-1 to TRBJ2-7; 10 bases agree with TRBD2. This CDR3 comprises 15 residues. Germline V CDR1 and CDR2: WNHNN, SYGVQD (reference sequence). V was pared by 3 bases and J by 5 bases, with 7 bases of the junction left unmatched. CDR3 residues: CASSEGAGGHNEQYF. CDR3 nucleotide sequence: TGCGCCAGCAGTGAAGGAGCGGGGGGGCATAACGAGCAGTACTTC.

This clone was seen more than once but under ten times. CDR3 sequence (DNA): TGTGCCAGCAGCAAAGACACTAGCGGGAGCGACGAGCAGTACTTC. This codes for CASSKDTSGSDEQYF. V usage is TRBV21-1 and J usage is TRBJ2-7; the table's D call TRBD2 went unverified against the DNA. TRBV21-1 is noted as a pseudogene. The CDR3 runs to 15 residues.

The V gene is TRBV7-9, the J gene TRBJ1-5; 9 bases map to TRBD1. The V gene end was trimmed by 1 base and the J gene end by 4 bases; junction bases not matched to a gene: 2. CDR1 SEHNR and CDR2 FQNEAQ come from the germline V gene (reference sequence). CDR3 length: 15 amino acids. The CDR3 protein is CASSLGTGDNQPQHF. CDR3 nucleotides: TGTGCCAGCAGCTTAGGGACAGGGGATAATCAGCCCCAGCATTTT. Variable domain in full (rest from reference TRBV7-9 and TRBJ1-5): DTGVSQNPRHKITKRGQNVTFRCDPISEHNRLYWYRQTLGQGPEFLTYFQNEAQLEKSRLLSDRFSAERPKGSFSTLEIQRTEQGDSAMYLCASSLGTGDNQPQHFGDGTRLSIL.

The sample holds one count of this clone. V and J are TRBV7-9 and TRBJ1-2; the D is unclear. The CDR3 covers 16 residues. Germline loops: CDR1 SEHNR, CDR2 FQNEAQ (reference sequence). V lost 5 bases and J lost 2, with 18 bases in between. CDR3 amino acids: CASSQRDTSPNYGYTF. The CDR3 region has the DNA TGTGCCAGCAGCCAAAGAGACACCTCACCGAACTATGGCTACACCTTC.

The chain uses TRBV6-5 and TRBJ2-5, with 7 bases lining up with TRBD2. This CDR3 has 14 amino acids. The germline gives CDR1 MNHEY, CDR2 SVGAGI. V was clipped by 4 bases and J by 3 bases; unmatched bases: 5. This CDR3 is CASSSKGLEETQYF. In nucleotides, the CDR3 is TGTGCCAGCAGTTCCAAAGGACTAGAAGAGACCCAGTACTTC.

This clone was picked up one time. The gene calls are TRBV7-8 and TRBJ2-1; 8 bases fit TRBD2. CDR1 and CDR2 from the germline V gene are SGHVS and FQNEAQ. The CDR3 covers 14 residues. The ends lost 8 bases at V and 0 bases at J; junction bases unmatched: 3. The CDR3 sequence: CASLGLGSYNEQFF. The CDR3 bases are TGTGCCAGCCTGGGACTAGGCTCCTACAATGAGCAGTTCTTC.

DNA of the CDR3: TGTGCCAGCACAATAACGGCGGCCAGGGGGCGGTCTGGCTACACCTTC. This encodes CASTITAARGRSGYTF. The rearrangement joins TRBV5-4 to TRBJ1-2; 8 bases are a match to TRBD1. The CDR3 is made up of 16 amino acids. The germline gives CDR1 SGHNT, CDR2 YYREEE (reference sequence). The V and J ends lost 6 bases and 7 bases, in that order; junction bases with no gene match: 17.

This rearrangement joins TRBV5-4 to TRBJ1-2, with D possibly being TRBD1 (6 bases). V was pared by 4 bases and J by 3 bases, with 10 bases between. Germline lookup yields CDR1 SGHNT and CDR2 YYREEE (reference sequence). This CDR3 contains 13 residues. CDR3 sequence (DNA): TGTGCCAGCAGCCCCACAGGGTACTATGGCTACACCTTC. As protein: CASSPTGYYGYTF.

CDR3 nucleotide sequence: TGTGCCACCAGCAGATTGACATCAGGGGGGTACACTGAAGCTTTCTTT. Its protein is CATSRLTSGGYTEAFF. This chain joins TRBV15 and TRBJ1-1; 7 bases are a match to TRBD1. The trim removed 2 bases at V and 3 bases at J, leaving 9 bases unmatched. CDR1 is LNHNV, CDR2 YYDKDF, per germline (reference sequence). The CDR3 length is 16 residues.

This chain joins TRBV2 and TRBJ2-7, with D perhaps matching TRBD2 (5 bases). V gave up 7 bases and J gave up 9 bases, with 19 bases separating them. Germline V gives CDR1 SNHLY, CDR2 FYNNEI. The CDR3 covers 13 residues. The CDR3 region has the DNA TGTGCCAGCACGGGTGGGCTAGCTCTGGCGCAGTACTTC. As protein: CASTGGLALAQYF. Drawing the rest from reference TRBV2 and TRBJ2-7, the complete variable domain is EPEVTQTPSHQVTQMGQEVILRCVPISNHLYFYWYRQILGQKVEFLVSFYNNEISEKSEIFDDQFSVERPDGSNFTLKIRSTKLEDSAMYFCASTGGLALAQYFGPGTRLTVT.